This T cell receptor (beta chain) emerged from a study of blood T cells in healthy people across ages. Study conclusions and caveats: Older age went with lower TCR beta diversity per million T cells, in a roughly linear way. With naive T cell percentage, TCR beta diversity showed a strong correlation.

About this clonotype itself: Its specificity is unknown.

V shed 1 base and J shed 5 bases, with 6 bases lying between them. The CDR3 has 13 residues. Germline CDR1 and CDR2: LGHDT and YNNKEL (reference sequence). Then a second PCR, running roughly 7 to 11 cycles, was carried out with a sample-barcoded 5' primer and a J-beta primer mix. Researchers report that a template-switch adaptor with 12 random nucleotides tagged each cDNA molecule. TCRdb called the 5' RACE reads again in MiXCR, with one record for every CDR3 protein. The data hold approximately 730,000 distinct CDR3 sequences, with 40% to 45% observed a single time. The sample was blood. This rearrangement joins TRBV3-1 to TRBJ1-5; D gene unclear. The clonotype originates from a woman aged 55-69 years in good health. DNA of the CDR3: TGTGCCAGCAGCCAAGCTCTAGATCAGCCCCAGCATTTT. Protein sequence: CASSQALDQPQHF.